What follows describes a single TCR beta chain. Its antigen remains undetermined. Per-base quality was not reported, and no clone a single base away is much larger than it. For sequencing of the TCRbeta CDR3 region, genomic DNA was extracted from the sorted cells. TCRbeta CDR3 regions were sequenced using the immunoSEQ Assay. TCRdb carries this immuneACCESS record with in-frame sequences only. Its versions omit some clonotypes, under half of them owing to an unresolved V gene in the studies checked, with the rest unexplained. The sample table records about 19,000 clones; around four fifths of these occur just once. The ten largest clones add up to 18% of the sample. The V end gives up 2 bases and the J end 8 bases, leaving 5 bases in the junction not matched to a gene. CDR1 and CDR2, looked up from the germline V gene (reference sequence), are MNHEY and SMNVEV. Taken from cysteine to phenylalanine, the CDR3 has 15 residues. Only the CDR3 portion is preserved as DNA: 45 bases, with reading frame beginning at the first base.

This sample was taken from a study of OX40 agonist ivuxolimab in advanced cancers. For the study in its entirety: Ivuxolimab was a fully human IgG2 agonistic monoclonal antibody targeting the costimulatory receptor OX40 (CD134). Intravenous ivuxolimab was administered to patients every 2 weeks at six dose levels: 0.01, 0.1, 0.3, 1.5, 3 and 10 mg/kg. Of the 50 to 55 dose-escalation patients, hepatocellular carcinoma was present in 19, melanoma in approximately 15, renal cell carcinoma in 9 and head and neck cancer in 9. In the dose-escalation cohort, around 80% of patients were male, and the mean age was approximately 60 years with a range of roughly 20 to 79. Prior anti-PD-1, anti-PD-L1 or anti-CTLA-4 therapy was permitted, and checkpoint inhibitors had been received by roughly two fifths of dose-escalation patients. Three dose-escalation patients achieved partial responses, one with hepatocellular carcinoma and two with cutaneous melanoma. Peripheral TCRbeta sequencing was intended to test whether TCR sequence diversity was altered and clonal T-cell expansion was caused by ivuxolimab. The paper covers the monotherapy dose-escalation part of the phase I ivuxolimab trial, which included N ≈ 50 patients.

The trial excluded patients who had a history of autoimmune disease or who were on systemic immunosuppression. In every dose cohort, peripheral blood was drawn for TCR sequencing at baseline, cycle 4 day 1, and cycle 7 day 1. Samples came from an open-label, multicenter, first-in-human phase I dose-escalation trial of ivuxolimab. Adults with locally advanced or metastatic melanoma, renal cell, hepatocellular, or head and neck squamous cell carcinoma were enrolled in the trial. Before TCR sequencing, CD4+ and CD8+ T cells were separately sorted from peripheral blood. Paper-wide results and their limitations: Low levels of normalized T-cell clonal expansion were also shown by some nonresponding patients. After ivuxolimab, more expanded clones were found on average in CD8+ T cells than in CD4+ T cells. In the 0.1-3.0 mg/kg groups, partial responders had among the lowest normalized peripheral clonal expansion, particularly in CD8+ T cells. Which antigens the clonally expanded peripheral T cells were specific for was not determined. At doses of 0.1 to 3.0 mg/kg, clonal expansion of both CD4+ and CD8+ T cells in blood was seen between baseline and week 6.

In this chain, TRBV27 is recombined with TRBJ1-4, with 10 central nucleotides matching TRBD1. The origin of this receptor is an adult with an advanced solid tumor such as melanoma, head and neck, liver or kidney cancer. The sample here was CD4+ or CD8+ T cells sorted from blood, taken in a trial of the OX40 agonist ivuxolimab. The nucleotide sequence is TGTGCCAGCAGTTTAGGGACAGGGGCATACGAAAAACTGTTTTTT. The resulting protein is CASSLGTGAYEKLFF.